This TCR beta chain stems from a study of blood T cells in healthy people across ages. The count of this clonotype is one. Its matching antigen is unknown. At one boundary the junction diverges from the germline segment, which might be a read error. Findings and limits, study-wide: Measured against age, TCR beta diversity per million T cells decreased in a roughly linear manner. More naive CD4+ cells and higher diversity were found in long-lived than in aged donors.

The CDR3 is made up of 13 amino acids. Germline V gene data show CDR1 as GTSNPN and CDR2 as SVGIG (reference sequence). Donors were systemically healthy Caucasian individuals from Russia aged roughly 6 to 100 years. The second PCR ran about 6 to 12 cycles with a sample-barcoded 5' primer and J-beta primers. Via MiXCR, TCRdb re-called the 5' RACE reads, giving one row per CDR3 protein. The sample records around 1,100,000 distinct CDR3 sequences, under 40% being singletons. The chain joins TRBV30 to TRBJ2-7; 8 bases are shared with TRBD1. Sequenced: blood. The TCR originated in a man between 18 and 29 years old in good health. DNA of the CDR3: TGTGCCTGCCGGGACAGGAGCTCTTACGAGCGGTACTTC. It is translated as CACRDRSSYERYF. The full variable domain, with the rest looked up from reference TRBV30 and TRBJ2-7, is SQTIHQWPATLVQPVGSPLSLECTVEGTSNPNLYWYRQAAGRGLQLLFYSVGIGQISSEVPQNLSASRPQDRQFILSSKKLLLSDSGFYLCACRDRSSYERYFGPGTRLTVT.